This is a list of T cell receptor beta chains from one sample in a study of T cell responses to AZD1222 COVID-19 vaccine. The table came from immunoSEQ multiplex PCR; TCRdb's copy has only in-frame clones and leaves some out. The sample carries about 180,000 clones, roughly nine tenths recorded once. Sequencing was performed on peripheral blood, taken on day 0 of AZD1222 vaccination. The receptor set was obtained from an adult in good health. Each CDR3 is given with its conserved first and last residue. A D gene is named only where the DNA matches it firmly. Size values are once, few and many counts, or a class for expanded clones, and some rows have none.

J gene,V gene,clone size,D gene,CDR3 DNA,CDR3 protein
TRBJ1-1,TRBV15,NA,TRBD1,TGTGCCACCAGCAGAGACAGGGGGGGCACTGAAGCTTTCTTT,CATSRDRGGTEAFF
TRBJ1-3,TRBV14,NA,NA,TGTGCCAGCAGCCTGGGAAACACCATATATTTT,CASSLGNTIYF
TRBJ2-7,TRBV2,few,NA,TGTGCCAGCAGTGATGGCGGTCTAAGCTCCTACGAGCAGTACTTC,CASSDGGLSSYEQYF
TRBJ1-1,TRBV7-8,NA,NA,TGTGCCAGCAGCTCCAGGGACCCGAACACTGAAGCTTTCTTT,CASSSRDPNTEAFF
TRBJ1-4,TRBV12-3/TRBV12-4,NA,NA,TGTGCCAGCAGTCCGACAAGGGAAAAACTGTTTTTT,CASSPTREKLFF
TRBJ2-5,TRBV27,NA,NA,TGTGCCAGCAAACCTCAGGGAGGGGGATCAGAGACCCAGTACTTC,CASKPQGGGSETQYF
TRBJ2-5,TRBV4-2,NA,NA,TGTGCCAGCAGCCAAGATCTTGGTGGACAGCAAGAGACCCAGTACTTC,CASSQDLGGQQETQYF
TRBJ2-3,TRBV7-6,NA,TRBD1,TGTGCCAGCAGCTTTTGGACAGGGAGGACAGATACGCAGTATTTT,CASSFWTGRTDTQYF
TRBJ2-7,TRBV5-1,NA,NA,TGCGCCAGCAGCGACCCAGGACCGGACGGATCCTACGAGCAGTACTTC,CASSDPGPDGSYEQYF
TRBJ1-1,TRBV29-1,NA,NA,TGCAGCGCAGCCTGGGCAGAGAACACTGAAGCTTTCTTT,CSAAWAENTEAFF
TRBJ2-2,TRBV30,NA,NA,TGTGCCTGGAGGGTCGCAAGCGTTACCGGGGAGCTGTTTTTT,CAWRVASVTGELFF
TRBJ1-1,TRBV28,NA,NA,TGTGCCAGCAGTCCACTGATGGCTGAAGCTTTCTTT,CASSPLMAEAFF
TRBJ1-3,TRBV6-2/TRBV6-3,NA,NA,TGTGCCAGCAGTTCTGGGGGGTCTGGAAACACCATATATTTT,CASSSGGSGNTIYF
TRBJ2-5,TRBV18,once,NA,TGTGCCAGCTCACCAATCAGGGGAGCCCAAGAGACCCAGTACTTC,CASSPIRGAQETQYF
TRBJ1-1,TRBV29-1,NA,TRBD1,TGCAGCGTGGCCGGGACAGGGGGCGCAGGGAACACTGAAGCTTTCTTT,CSVAGTGGAGNTEAFF
TRBJ1-2,TRBV30,NA,NA,TGTGCCTGGAGTGTACGTGGGGCGGGGGGCTATGGCTACACCTTC,CAWSVRGAGGYGYTF
TRBJ2-5,TRBV5-1,NA,NA,TGCGCCAGCAGCTTGGCCGTGGGTGCGGGTGGGGCCCAGTACTTC,CASSLAVGAGGAQYF
TRBJ1-1,TRBV6-5,NA,TRBD1,TGTGCCAGCAGAATAGCGGGACAGGGTAACACTGAAGCTTTCTTT,CASRIAGQGNTEAFF
TRBJ1-1,TRBV5-1,NA,TRBD1,TGCGCCAGCAGCCCGGACAGGGGGAACACTGAAGCTTTCTTT,CASSPDRGNTEAFF